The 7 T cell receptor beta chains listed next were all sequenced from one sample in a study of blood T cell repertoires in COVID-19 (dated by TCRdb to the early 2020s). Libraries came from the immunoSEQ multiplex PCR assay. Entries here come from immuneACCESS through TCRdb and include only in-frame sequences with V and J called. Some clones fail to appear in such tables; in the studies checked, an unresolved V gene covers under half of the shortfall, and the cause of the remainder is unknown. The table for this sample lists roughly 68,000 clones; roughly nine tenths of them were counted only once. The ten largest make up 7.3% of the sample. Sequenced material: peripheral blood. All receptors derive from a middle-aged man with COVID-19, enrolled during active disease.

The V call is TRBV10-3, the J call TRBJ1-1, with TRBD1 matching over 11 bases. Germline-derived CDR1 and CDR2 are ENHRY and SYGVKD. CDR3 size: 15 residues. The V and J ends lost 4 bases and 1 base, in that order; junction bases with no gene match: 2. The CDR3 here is CAISGGQGENTEAFF. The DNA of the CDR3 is TGTGCCATCAGTGGGGGACAGGGGGAGAACACTGAAGCTTTCTTT.

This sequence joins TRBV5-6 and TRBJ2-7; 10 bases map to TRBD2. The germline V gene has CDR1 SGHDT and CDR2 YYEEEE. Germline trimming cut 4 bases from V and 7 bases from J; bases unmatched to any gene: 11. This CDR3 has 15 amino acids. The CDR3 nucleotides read TGTGCCAGCAGCCGTCTAAGCGGGGGGGCATTAGAGCAGTACTTC. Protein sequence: CASSRLSGGALEQYF.

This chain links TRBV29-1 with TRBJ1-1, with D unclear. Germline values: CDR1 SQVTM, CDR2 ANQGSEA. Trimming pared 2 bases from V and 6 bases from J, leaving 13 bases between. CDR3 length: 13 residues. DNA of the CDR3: TGCAGCGTTGAAAACCGGATGAGCGCTGAAGCTTTCTTT. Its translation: CSVENRMSAEAFF.

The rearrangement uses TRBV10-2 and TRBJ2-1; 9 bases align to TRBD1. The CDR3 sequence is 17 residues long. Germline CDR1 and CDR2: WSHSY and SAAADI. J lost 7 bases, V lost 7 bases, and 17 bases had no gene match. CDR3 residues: CASMHRGWDREQNEQFF. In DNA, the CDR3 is TGCGCCAGCATGCATAGAGGGTGGGACAGGGAGCAGAATGAGCAGTTCTTC.

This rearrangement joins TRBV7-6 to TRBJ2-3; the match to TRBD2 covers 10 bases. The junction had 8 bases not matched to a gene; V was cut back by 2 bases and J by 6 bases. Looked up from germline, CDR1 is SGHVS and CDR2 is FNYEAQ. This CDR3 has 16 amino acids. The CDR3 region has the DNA TGTGCCAGCAGCTTAAGTAGCGGGGGGATGAGCGATACGCAGTATTTT. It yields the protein CASSLSSGGMSDTQYF.

The CDR3 nucleotides are TGTGCCAGCAGTTACTCACCGGGTCCCCCATATGGCTACACCTTC. This translates into CASSYSPGPPYGYTF. V and J are TRBV6-5 and TRBJ1-2; D remains ambiguous. Germline V gene sequence: CDR1 MNHEY, CDR2 SVGAGI. The CDR3 runs to 15 residues. Trimming stripped 0 bases from V and 5 bases from J, with 13 bases between.

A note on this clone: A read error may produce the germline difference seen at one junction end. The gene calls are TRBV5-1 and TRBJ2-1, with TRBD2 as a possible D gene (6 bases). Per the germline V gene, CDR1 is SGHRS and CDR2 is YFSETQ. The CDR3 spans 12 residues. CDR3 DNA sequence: TGCGCCAGCAGATTGGAGGAGGGTGAGCAGTTCTTC. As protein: CASRLEEGEQFF.